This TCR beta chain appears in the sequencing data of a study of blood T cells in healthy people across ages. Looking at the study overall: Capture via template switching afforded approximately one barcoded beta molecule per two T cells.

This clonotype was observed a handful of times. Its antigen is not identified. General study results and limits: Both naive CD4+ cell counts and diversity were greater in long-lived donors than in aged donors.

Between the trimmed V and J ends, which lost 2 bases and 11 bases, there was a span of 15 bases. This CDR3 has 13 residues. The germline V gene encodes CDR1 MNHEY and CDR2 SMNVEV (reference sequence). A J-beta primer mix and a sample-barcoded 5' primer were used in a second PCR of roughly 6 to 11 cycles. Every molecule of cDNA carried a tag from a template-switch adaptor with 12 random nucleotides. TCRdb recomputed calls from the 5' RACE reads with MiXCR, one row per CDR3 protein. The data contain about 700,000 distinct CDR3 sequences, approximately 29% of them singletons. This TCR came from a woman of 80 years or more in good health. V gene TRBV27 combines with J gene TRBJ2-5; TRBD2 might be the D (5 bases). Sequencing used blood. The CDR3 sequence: CASSLEGRGEQYF. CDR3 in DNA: TGTGCCAGCAGTTTAGAGGGTCGGGGTGAGCAGTACTTC.